Shown below are 21 T cell receptor beta chains from a single sample sequenced in a study of T cells expressing NK-cell markers. TCRdb reanalyzed the 5' RACE reads, giving one entry per CDR3 protein sequence and no DNA. The repertoire shows about half a million distinct CDR3 sequences; the top ten hold roughly 1.4%. Sample: blood T cells: a sorted CD56 or NKG2C T cell subset, CD4+ or CD8+ T cells, or bulk PBMC T cells (not recorded which). Every receptor here comes from a woman between 45 and 60 years old in good health.

The J gene is TRBJ2-1, the V gene TRBV14; TCRdb's D gene call, TRBD2, goes unchecked for lack of DNA. There are 17 residues in the CDR3. Germline CDR1 reads SGHDN; CDR2 reads FVKESK. The CDR3 loop reads CASSPASGRPRGNEQFF.

V and J are TRBV20-1 and TRBJ1-5; the D call from TCRdb, TRBD1, cannot be confirmed without DNA. The CDR3 runs 17 residues. CDR1 and CDR2 from the germline V gene are DFQATT and SNEGSKA (reference sequence). CDR3 in amino acids: CSATLVGTGQSNQPQHF.

The gene calls are TRBV4-1 and TRBJ2-1; TCRdb gives TRBD1 as the D gene, but with no DNA this cannot be confirmed. This CDR3 region has 15 residues. The germline V gene encodes CDR1 MGHRA and CDR2 YSYEKL. The CDR3 loop reads CASSQESTGGREQFF.

This chain connects TRBV7-2 to TRBJ2-1; no DNA is available, so the TRBD2 call from TCRdb remains unchecked. Germline-derived CDR1 and CDR2 are SGHTA and FQGNSA. The CDR3 runs to 17 residues. The CDR3 is CASSDSIAGGPYNEQFF.

V gene TRBV5-5 combines with J gene TRBJ2-7; the TCRdb D gene call, TRBD2, has no DNA to confirm it. The CDR3 runs to 14 residues. Looked up from germline, CDR1 is SGHKS and CDR2 is YYEKEE (reference sequence). The CDR3 is CASSFWGDWDEQYF.

V is TRBV4-2 and J is TRBJ1-6; TCRdb designates TRBD1, a call that cannot be tested without DNA. The CDR3 is 17 residues long. Germline V gives CDR1 LGHNA, CDR2 YNFKEQ. CDR3 sequence reads: CASSQDDRGAGYSPLHF.

The chain has TRBV6-4 and TRBJ2-3; TCRdb designates TRBD1, a call that cannot be tested without DNA. CDR3 length: 16 amino acids. The V gene's germline CDR1 is MRHNA and CDR2 SNTAGT. The CDR3 loop reads CASSPGQGGFTDTQYF.

V usage is TRBV27 and J usage is TRBJ2-1; TCRdb's D call of TRBD2 is untestable without DNA. Germline CDR1 and CDR2: MNHEY and SMNVEV (reference sequence). This CDR3 region has 14 residues. CDR3 loop: CASSLLGDGSEQFF.

The chain is built from TRBV24-1 and TRBJ2-1; TCRdb lists TRBD1, though no DNA is available to test this call. Germline values: CDR1 KGHDR, CDR2 SFDVKD. The CDR3 consists of 14 residues. The CDR3 region is CATGWDGTTNEQFF.

CDR3 sequence reads: CASSSQEFTYEQYF. The J gene is TRBJ2-7, the V gene TRBV12-3 or TRBV12-4. The CDR3 sequence is 14 residues long.

This CDR3 is CASSPLGPAGANVLTF. The chain couples TRBV3-1 to TRBJ2-6; no DNA is available, so the TRBD2 call from TCRdb remains unchecked. Germline lookup yields CDR1 LGHDT and CDR2 YNNKEL (reference sequence). The CDR3 consists of 16 residues.

V and J are TRBV7-8 and TRBJ2-5; TCRdb lists TRBD1, though no DNA is available to test this call. Germline V CDR1 and CDR2: SGHVS, FQNEAQ. CDR3 length: 15 residues. The CDR3 here is CASSVRTARQETQYF.

The chain couples TRBV4-1 to TRBJ2-5; TCRdb picks TRBD1, but there is no DNA to check that call. The CDR3 spans 16 residues. CDR1 and CDR2 (germline): MGHRA, YSYEKL. The CDR3 sequence is CASSSGGGTVKETQYF.

The J gene is TRBJ2-3, the V gene TRBV6-6. This CDR3 region has 14 residues. CDR1 and CDR2 from the germline V gene are MNHNY and SVGAGI (reference sequence). The CDR3 loop reads CASIDRLSTDTQYF.

V usage is TRBV29-1 and J usage is TRBJ2-6; TCRdb selects TRBD2, and the lack of DNA leaves this call unchecked. The CDR3 covers 16 residues. Per the germline V gene, CDR1 is SQVTM and CDR2 is ANQGSEA. The chain's CDR3 is CSFLVGPSSGANVLTF. Filled out from reference TRBV29-1 and TRBJ2-6, the complete variable domain reads SAVISQKPSRDICQRGTSLTIQCQVDSQVTMMFWYRQQPGQSLTLIATANQGSEATYESGFVIDKFPISRPNLTFSTLTVSNMSPEDSSIYLCSFLVGPSSGANVLTFGAGSRLTVL.

This chain links TRBV20-1 with TRBJ1-1; TCRdb reports TRBD1, a call that lacks DNA to check it against. CDR1 and CDR2 (germline): DFQATT, SNEGSKA (reference sequence). The CDR3 spans 16 residues. The CDR3 region is CSARDHLRTPNTEAFF.

CDR3 region: CASSEGSGFYGYTF. The J gene is TRBJ1-2, the V gene TRBV6-1. The germline V gene has CDR1 MNHNS and CDR2 SASEGT. There are 14 residues in the CDR3.

The rearrangement joins TRBV14 to TRBJ2-5; TCRdb calls TRBD1, which cannot be checked without DNA. Germline lookup yields CDR1 SGHDN and CDR2 FVKESK. The CDR3 length is 15 residues. This chain's CDR3 is CASSQPDRDQETQYF.

The chain links TRBV5-5 to TRBJ2-1; no DNA is available, so the TRBD2 call from TCRdb remains unchecked. Germline CDR1 and CDR2: SGHKS and YYEKEE (reference sequence). The CDR3 loop spans 14 amino acids. This CDR3 is CASSEGLQYNEQFF.

This chain joins TRBV20-1 and TRBJ2-7; the TRBD2 assignment by TCRdb is unverifiable without DNA. The CDR3 extends over 15 amino acids. The germline gives CDR1 DFQATT, CDR2 SNEGSKA (reference sequence). CDR3 amino acids: CSASSAAGGLYEQYF.

The CDR3 loop reads CASSVAPVNTEAFF. This chain connects TRBV5-1 to TRBJ1-1. Germline CDR1 is SGHRS and CDR2 is YFSETQ. The CDR3 totals 14 residues.